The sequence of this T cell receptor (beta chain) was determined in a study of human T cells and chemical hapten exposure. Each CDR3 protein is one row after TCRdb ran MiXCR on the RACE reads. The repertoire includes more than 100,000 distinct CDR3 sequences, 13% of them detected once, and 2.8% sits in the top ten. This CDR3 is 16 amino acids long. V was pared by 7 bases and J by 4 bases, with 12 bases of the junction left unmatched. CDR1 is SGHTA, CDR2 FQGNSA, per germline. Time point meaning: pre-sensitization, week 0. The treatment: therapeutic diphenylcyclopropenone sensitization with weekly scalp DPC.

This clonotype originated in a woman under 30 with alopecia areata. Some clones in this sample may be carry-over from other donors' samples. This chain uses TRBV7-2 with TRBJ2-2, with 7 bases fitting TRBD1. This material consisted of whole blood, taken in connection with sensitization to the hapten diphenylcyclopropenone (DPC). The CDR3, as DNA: TGTGCCAGCACCTCCCCGACAGGGTCGAGCACCGGGGAGCTGTTTTTT. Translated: CASTSPTGSSTGELFF.